These T cell receptor beta chains were read from a single sample in a study of blood T cell repertoires in COVID-19. The method was immunoSEQ multiplex PCR; TCRdb's version includes in-frame clones alone and lacks a portion of them. The sample has approximately 150,000 clones; approximately 84% are singletons. Sequencing used peripheral blood. These receptors all come from a woman between 45 and 60 years old with COVID-19, enrolled during active disease. Each CDR3 is given with its conserved first and last residue. D genes are given only for firm matches. Some rows mark clone size as missing; the rest say once, few, many or name a class of expanded clone.

J,D,V,size,CDR3,DNA
TRBJ1-5,TRBD1,TRBV19,once,CASSKGDSPSHQPQHF,TGTGCCAGTAGTAAGGGGGACAGTCCCTCGCATCAGCCCCAGCATTTT
TRBJ2-1,TRBD2,TRBV5-1,NA,CASSLALTSGVSGEQFF,TGCGCCAGCAGCTTGGCCCTTACTAGCGGGGTAAGTGGTGAGCAGTTCTTC
TRBJ2-1,NA,TRBV29-1,NA,CSVSLLLVPEQFF,TGCAGCGTTTCACTACTACTAGTGCCTGAGCAGTTCTTC
TRBJ1-1,NA,TRBV7-6,NA,CASSLAVQGEAFF,TGTGCCAGCAGCTTAGCTGTTCAGGGTGAAGCTTTCTTT
TRBJ1-6,NA,TRBV6-5,NA,CASSFDSYNSPLHF,TGTGCCAGCAGTTTCGACTCTTATAATTCACCCCTCCACTTT
TRBJ2-1,NA,TRBV19,NA,CASSIYSEQFF,TGTGCCAGTAGTATCTACAGTGAGCAGTTCTTC
TRBJ1-4,NA,TRBV6-2/TRBV6-3,NA,CASSYGEGGGEKLFF,TGTGCCAGCAGTTACGGAGAGGGAGGTGGTGAAAAACTGTTTTTT
TRBJ2-7,NA,TRBV30,NA,CAWGMTGYEQYF,TGTGCCTGGGGAATGACGGGCTACGAGCAGTACTTC
TRBJ2-7,NA,TRBV3-1/TRBV3-2,NA,CASSQGGLSSYEQYF,TGTGCCAGCAGCCAAGGGGGGCTAAGCTCCTACGAGCAGTACTTC
TRBJ2-1,TRBD2,TRBV10-3,NA,CAISGLTSLSYNEQFF,TGTGCCATCAGTGGCCTGACTAGCTTGTCATACAATGAGCAGTTCTTC
TRBJ2-7,TRBD2,TRBV7-3,NA,CASSLSDGGAHEQYF,TGTGCCAGCAGCTTATCGGACGGGGGGGCTCACGAGCAGTACTTC
TRBJ2-7,NA,TRBV7-2,few,CASSLGRVAYEQYF,TGTGCCAGCAGCTTAGGGAGGGTCGCTTACGAGCAGTACTTC
TRBJ2-7,NA,TRBV6-2/TRBV6-3,NA,CASSASSYEQYF,TGTGCCAGCAGTGCGAGCTCCTACGAGCAGTACTTC
TRBJ2-7,NA,TRBV6-6,NA,CASTYRDGSSYEQYF,TGTGCCAGCACCTACCGGGACGGGAGCTCCTACGAGCAGTACTTC
TRBJ1-4,NA,TRBV20-1,NA,CSASGGVNEKLFF,TGCAGTGCTAGTGGCGGGGTAAATGAAAAACTGTTTTTT
TRBJ2-5,TRBD2,TRBV19,NA,CASSIQGLAAGETQYF,TGTGCCAGTAGTATTCAAGGACTAGCGGCTGGGGAGACCCAGTACTTC
TRBJ1-4,TRBD1,TRBV30,NA,CAWTGGTSNEKLFF,TGTGCCTGGACAGGGGGCACATCTAATGAAAAACTGTTTTTT
TRBJ1-4,TRBD1,TRBV15,NA,CATSITGGNEKLFF,TGTGCCACCAGCATAACAGGGGGTAATGAAAAACTGTTTTTT
TRBJ2-7,NA,TRBV29-1,once,CRGAGAGPGEQYF,TGCCGCGGCGCGGGGGCCGGGCCGGGGGAGCAGTACTTC
TRBJ1-3,NA,TRBV20-1,NA,CSARDLDTIYF,TGCAGTGCTAGAGATCTAGACACCATATATTTT
TRBJ1-2,NA,TRBV6-5,NA,CASSPGSDYGYTF,TGTGCCAGCAGTCCGGGGAGTGACTATGGCTACACCTTC
TRBJ1-2,TRBD1,TRBV5-1,NA,CASRPGQGAGYTF,TGCGCCAGCAGACCGGGACAGGGTGCTGGCTACACCTTC
TRBJ2-1,NA,TRBV10-2,NA,CASSESDRYYEQFF,TGCGCCAGCAGTGAGTCCGACAGATACTATGAGCAGTTCTTC
TRBJ2-7,NA,TRBV6-1,few,CASSEQGSYTYEQYF,TGTGCCAGCAGTGAACAGGGTAGCTATACCTACGAGCAGTACTTC
TRBJ2-1,TRBD2,TRBV7-9,NA,CASSPTSGSYNEQFF,TGTGCCAGCAGCCCGACTAGCGGGTCCTACAATGAGCAGTTCTTC
TRBJ2-7,TRBD1,TRBV6-2/TRBV6-3,NA,CASSYPRDRVGYEQYF,TGTGCCAGCAGTTACCCTCGGGACAGGGTAGGCTACGAGCAGTACTTC
TRBJ2-1,TRBD2,TRBV10-3,NA,CAIKEDRGGYNEQFF,TGTGCCATCAAAGAGGACCGGGGGGGATACAATGAGCAGTTCTTC
TRBJ2-3,NA,TRBV5-5,NA,CASSWGVGTDTQYF,TGTGCCAGCAGCTGGGGCGTCGGCACAGATACGCAGTATTTT
TRBJ1-2,NA,TRBV7-2,few,CASSSTGYRGYTF,TGTGCCAGCAGCTCGACGGGTTACCGTGGCTACACCTTC
TRBJ2-1,TRBD2,TRBV4-1,once,CASSPGDSGVNNEQFF,TGCGCCAGCAGCCCCGGTGATAGCGGGGTGAACAATGAGCAGTTCTTC
TRBJ1-5,TRBD1,TRBV19,NA,CASSIFTGGNQPQHF,TGTGCCAGTAGTATATTCACAGGGGGCAATCAGCCCCAGCATTTT
TRBJ1-5,NA,TRBV2,NA,CASKTRGNQPQHF,TGTGCCAGCAAGACGCGGGGCAATCAGCCCCAGCATTTT
TRBJ2-3,NA,TRBV3-1/TRBV3-2,NA,CASSPRFFTDTQYF,TGTGCCAGCAGCCCCCGTTTTTTCACAGATACGCAGTATTTT
TRBJ2-5,NA,TRBV2,few,CASSLQETQYF,TGTGCCAGCAGCCTTCAAGAGACCCAGTACTTC
TRBJ2-7,TRBD2,TRBV4-1,NA,CASSPTSLSSYEQYF,TGCGCCAGCAGCCCGACTAGCCTGAGCTCCTACGAGCAGTACTTC
TRBJ1-2,TRBD1,TRBV12-5,NA,CASGFDRAYGYTF,TGTGCTAGTGGTTTCGACAGGGCGTATGGCTACACCTTC
TRBJ2-3,TRBD2,TRBV30,NA,CAWSFGAGGPSGTDTQYF,TGTGCCTGGAGCTTTGGAGCGGGGGGTCCGTCTGGGACAGATACGCAGTATTTT
TRBJ2-7,TRBD1,TRBV20-1,NA,CSASDRVHEQYF,TGCAGTGCTAGTGACAGGGTCCACGAGCAGTACTTC
TRBJ2-1,NA,TRBV12-3/TRBV12-4,once,CASSLPSYNEQFF,TGTGCCAGCAGTTTACCGTCCTACAATGAGCAGTTCTTC
TRBJ2-7,TRBD1,TRBV5-1,once,CASSEKGYRDSSYEQYF,TGCGCCAGCAGCGAAAAAGGCTACCGGGACAGCTCCTACGAGCAGTACTTC
TRBJ2-7,TRBD1,TRBV4-3,NA,CASSPVVSDREHEQYF,TGCGCCAGCAGCCCCGTTGTAAGTGACAGGGAGCACGAGCAGTACTTC
TRBJ1-2,NA,TRBV9,NA,CASSVDQGYGYTF,TGTGCCAGCAGCGTAGACCAGGGATATGGCTACACCTTC
TRBJ2-7,TRBD1,TRBV19,many,CASSPSGTGASYEQYF,TGTGCCAGTAGCCCGTCCGGGACAGGGGCGTCGTACGAGCAGTACTTC
TRBJ2-3,TRBD2,TRBV7-9,NA,CASSSTSGGQGTQYF,TGTGCCAGCAGCTCGACTAGCGGGGGGCAGGGTACGCAGTATTTT
TRBJ1-6,TRBD1,TRBV11-1,NA,CASSFGTGANSPLHF,TGTGCCAGCAGCTTCGGGACAGGGGCGAATTCACCCCTCCACTTT
TRBJ1-5,NA,TRBV18,once,CASSPGAGQPQHF,TGTGCCAGCTCACCGGGAGCCGGTCAGCCCCAGCATTTT
TRBJ2-7,NA,TRBV7-7,NA,CASSLARQVDEQYF,TGTGCTAGCAGCTTAGCTAGACAGGTGGACGAGCAGTACTTC
TRBJ1-1,NA,TRBV7-2,NA,CASSQPETGNTEAFF,TGTGCCAGCTCCCAGCCCGAGACAGGGAACACTGAAGCTTTCTTT
TRBJ2-2,NA,TRBV6-6,few,CASRTGTAGELFF,TGTGCCAGCAGAACCGGGACTGCCGGGGAGCTGTTTTTT
TRBJ2-5,TRBD1,TRBV5-1,NA,CASSQGQGSETQYF,TGCGCCAGCAGCCAGGGACAGGGTTCAGAGACCCAGTACTTC
TRBJ1-2,NA,TRBV9,NA,CASSVTGRWGYTF,TGTGCCAGCAGCGTTACAGGTCGCTGGGGCTACACCTTC
TRBJ2-3,TRBD2,TRBV6-1,many,CASSEGLARDTQYF,TGTGCCAGCAGTGAGGGACTAGCGAGAGATACGCAGTATTTT
TRBJ1-2,TRBD1,TRBV5-6,NA,CASSTMTGAGYTF,TGTGCCAGCAGCACAATGACAGGGGCTGGCTACACCTTC
TRBJ2-5,TRBD2,TRBV9,NA,CASSVAGSGGEETQYF,TGTGCCAGCAGCGTAGCGGGTAGCGGGGGGGAAGAGACCCAGTACTTC
TRBJ2-1,TRBD2,TRBV7-9,NA,CASSFGPSGESEQFF,TGTGCCAGCAGCTTCGGGCCTAGCGGTGAAAGTGAGCAGTTCTTC